These 29 T cell receptor beta chains share one sample of origin, sequenced in a study of tissue T cells after allogeneic stem cell transplantation. The data were produced by immunoSEQ multiplex PCR, yet TCRdb's version contains in-frame clones alone and is incomplete. The sample yields some 4,900 clones, 60% to 80% seen once. The sample here was tissue from the colon, taken at autopsy. These TCRs come from an older female donor with lung cancer.

The rearrangement joins TRBV5-1 to TRBJ2-5; possibly TRBD1 or TRBD2 for D (5 bases each). Germline values: CDR1 SGHRS, CDR2 YFSETQ. This CDR3 has 15 residues. Trimming left V 4 bases short and J 0 bases short, with 13 bases between. Written as DNA, the CDR3 is TGCGCCAGCAGCACTTCGGGACGGAACCAAGAGACCCAGTACTTC. This codes for CASSTSGRNQETQYF.

In this sample, this clone turned up once. The V gene is TRBV29-1, the J gene TRBJ2-7; possible D gene TRBD2, 6 bases. The germline V gene has CDR1 SQVTM and CDR2 ANQGSEA. The germline V and J ends were trimmed by 3 bases and 2 bases, with 8 bases remaining between them. The CDR3 runs to 12 residues. The CDR3 coding sequence is TGCAGCGTTGACGGAGGGGCCTACGAGCAGTACTTC. Residues: CSVDGGAYEQYF.

This chain joins TRBV7-9 and TRBJ2-7, with 7 nucleotides matching TRBD1. CDR3 length: 12 amino acids. Trimming at V came to 5 bases and at J to 5 bases, leaving 3 bases not matched to a gene. Germline lookup yields CDR1 SEHNR and CDR2 FQNEAQ (reference sequence). This CDR3 reads CASSQTGDEQYF. The CDR3 coding sequence is TGTGCCAGCAGCCAAACAGGGGACGAGCAGTACTTC.

The chain recombines TRBV18 with TRBJ2-3, with 10 bases matching TRBD2. Looked up from germline, CDR1 is KGHSH and CDR2 is LQKENI. This CDR3 has 16 residues. The J segment lost 3 bases and the V segment lost 2 bases, leaving 5 bases of the junction unmatched. The CDR3, as DNA: TGTGCCAGCTCACCAAATGAAGCGGGAGGGACAGATACGCAGTATTTT. Its translation: CASSPNEAGGTDTQYF.

Only a few counts were recorded for this clone. The J gene is TRBJ1-5, the V gene TRBV5-4; weak D call: TRBD1 (5 bases). The CDR3 runs to 15 residues. V lost 4 bases to trimming and J lost 6 bases, with 17 bases between them. Germline V gene sequence: CDR1 SGHNT, CDR2 YYREEE (reference sequence). The CDR3 is CASSLGGVTGQPQHF. Here the CDR3 DNA reads TGTGCCAGCAGCCTTGGGGGAGTCACCGGTCAGCCCCAGCATTTT.

This chain connects TRBV5-1 to TRBJ2-7, with D possibly being TRBD1 or TRBD2 (5 bases each). The germline V and J ends were trimmed by 1 base and 2 bases, with 10 bases remaining between them. The CDR3 is made up of 14 amino acids. CDR1 and CDR2 from the germline V gene are SGHRS and YFSETQ. CDR3 sequence reads: CASSLPGQTYEQYF. As DNA, the CDR3 is TGCGCCAGCAGCTTGCCGGGGCAGACCTACGAGCAGTACTTC.

CDR3 in DNA: TGTGCCAGCAGTGCTCAGGGAGGGTTCACAGATACGCAGTATTTT. Translation: CASSAQGGFTDTQYF. The chain couples TRBV6-4 to TRBJ2-3; the match to TRBD2 covers 7 bases. J lost 2 bases, V lost 4 bases, and 6 bases had no gene match. The germline V gene encodes CDR1 MRHNA and CDR2 SNTAGT. CDR3 length: 15 residues.

The V call is TRBV28, the J call TRBJ2-1; 7 bases agree with TRBD2. Germline V lookup: CDR1 MDHEN, CDR2 SYDVKM. Trimming removed 3 bases from V and 4 bases from J; junction bases left unmatched: 6. This CDR3 is built from 15 residues. The CDR3 region is CASSFQRDLYNEQFF. In DNA, the CDR3 is TGTGCCAGCAGTTTCCAGCGGGACCTTTACAATGAGCAGTTCTTC.

CDR3 in amino acids: CSASSPNPGPNYGYTF. The CDR3 DNA reads as TGCAGTGCTAGTTCCCCAAATCCAGGGCCGAACTATGGCTACACCTTC. The chain recombines TRBV20-1 with TRBJ1-2; the D gene is possibly TRBD1 (5 bases). Germline V gives CDR1 DFQATT, CDR2 SNEGSKA (reference sequence). The CDR3 loop spans 16 amino acids. Trimming stripped 3 bases from V and 2 bases from J, with 19 bases between.

This clone was picked up one time. This chain connects TRBV2 to TRBJ2-7; 8 bases agree with TRBD1. This CDR3 has 14 amino acids. Trimming cost V 2 bases and J 4 bases; bases outside gene matches: 4. CDR1 and CDR2 (germline): SNHLY, FYNNEI. The CDR3 bases are TGTGCCAGCAGTGAAAGGACAGGGTTTTACGAGCAGTACTTC. It codes for CASSERTGFYEQYF. The full variable domain, its missing parts supplied by reference TRBV2 and TRBJ2-7, is EPEVTQTPSHQVTQMGQEVILRCVPISNHLYFYWYRQILGQKVEFLVSFYNNEISEKSEIFDDQFSVERPDGSNFTLKIRSTKLEDSAMYFCASSERTGFYEQYFGPGTRLTVT.

The chain carries TRBV4-3 and TRBJ1-5; D ambiguous. Trimming removed 2 bases at V and 3 bases at J, with 5 bases between. CDR3 length equals 13 residues. CDR1 LGHNA and CDR2 YSLEER come from the germline V gene. CDR3 sequence reads: CASSQHFNQPQHF. Here the CDR3 DNA reads TGCGCCAGCAGCCAACACTTCAATCAGCCCCAGCATTTT.

The sample holds a few counts of this clone. Other DNA sequences in this specimen translate into the identical CDR3. The chain employs TRBV9 and TRBJ2-7, with 8 bases aligning to TRBD2. The CDR3 sequence is 13 residues long. Germline V gene lookup returns CDR1 SGDLS and CDR2 YYNGEE. With V trimmed by 4 bases and J by 7 bases, 7 bases remained unmatched. Here the CDR3 reads CASSFAGGGEQYF. In DNA form, the CDR3 reads TGTGCCAGCAGCTTCGCGGGAGGTGGGGAGCAGTACTTC.

The chain combines TRBV19 with TRBJ1-6; a possible D gene is TRBD1 (6 bases). The CDR3 is made up of 15 amino acids. V lost 4 bases to trimming and J lost 10 bases, with 17 bases between them. The germline V gene has CDR1 LNHDA and CDR2 SQIVND (reference sequence). The CDR3 DNA reads as TGTGCCAGTAGTAAACCCGGGACATGGGGCTCACCCCTCCACTTT. Protein product: CASSKPGTWGSPLHF.

The genes are TRBV11-2 and TRBJ2-7, with D perhaps TRBD1 (5 bases). The germline V gene encodes CDR1 SGHAT and CDR2 FQNNGV. V lost 6 bases and J 0 bases, leaving 12 bases between the germline ends. The CDR3 totals 14 residues. CDR3 protein: CASSRSRGSYEQYF. The CDR3 nucleotides are TGTGCCAGCAGTCGCAGTAGGGGCTCCTACGAGCAGTACTTC. The full variable domain, completed using reference TRBV11-2 and TRBJ2-7, is EAGVAQSPRYKIIEKRQSVAFWCNPISGHATLYWYQQILGQGPKLLIQFQNNGVVDDSQLPKDRFSAERLKGVDSTLKIQPAKLEDSAVYLCASSRSRGSYEQYFGPGTRLTVT.

The chain is built from TRBV4-1 and TRBJ2-6; TRBD2 is a possible D gene (6 bases). The CDR3 is 17 residues long. CDR1 is MGHRA and CDR2 is YSYEKL in the germline V gene. V lost 1 base and J lost 0, with 10 bases in between. CDR3 loop: CASSQGFGGSGANVLTF. The CDR3 nucleotides read TGCGCCAGCAGCCAAGGGTTCGGGGGCTCTGGGGCCAACGTCCTGACTTTC.

This clone came up a few times. This sequence joins TRBV6-6 and TRBJ1-3, with TRBD1 identical over 7 bases. The CDR3 consists of 16 residues. V was pared by 4 bases and J by 3 bases, with 9 bases of the junction left unmatched. Looked up from germline, CDR1 is MNHNY and CDR2 is SVGAGI (reference sequence). The CDR3 region is CASSSNRQGGGNTIYF. DNA of the CDR3: TGTGCCAGCAGTTCTAACCGACAGGGCGGTGGAAACACCATATATTTT.

The J gene is TRBJ2-4, the V gene TRBV19; tentative D call: TRBD1 (5 bases). The germline gives CDR1 LNHDA, CDR2 SQIVND (reference sequence). V lost 0 bases to trimming and J lost 8 bases, with 14 bases between them. The CDR3 is made up of 15 amino acids. The CDR3 DNA follows: TGTGCCAGTAGTATAGACATTGGGGCTTGGGACATTCAGTACTTC. As protein: CASSIDIGAWDIQYF. Based on the CDR3 plus reference TRBV19 and TRBJ2-4, the full variable domain is DGGITQSPKYLFRKEGQNVTLSCEQNLNHDAMYWYRQDPGQGLRLIYYSQIVNDFQKGDIAEGYSVSREKKESFPLTVTSAQKNPTAFYLCASSIDIGAWDIQYFGAGTRLSVL.

The chain employs TRBV5-4 and TRBJ2-5, with 8 bases lining up with TRBD2. The length of the CDR3 is 13 residues. The junction had 1 base not matched to a gene; V was cut back by 1 base and J by 5 bases. Germline CDR1 reads SGHNT; CDR2 reads YYREEE (reference sequence). Here the CDR3 reads CASSLPSGETQYF. DNA of the CDR3: TGTGCCAGCAGCTTGCCTAGCGGGGAGACCCAGTACTTC.

The chain's CDR3 is CASSTGQGDGYGYTF. The CDR3 DNA reads as TGCGCCAGCAGCACCGGACAGGGCGATGGCTATGGCTACACCTTC. V usage is TRBV5-1 and J usage is TRBJ1-2, with TRBD1 identical over 8 bases. This CDR3 comprises 15 residues. Germline assignment: CDR1 SGHRS and CDR2 YFSETQ. Germline trimming cut 4 bases from V and 4 bases from J; bases unmatched to any gene: 9.

The chain couples TRBV19 to TRBJ2-7; the D gene is possibly TRBD2 (6 bases). Deletions cut 7 bases from V and 2 bases from J, with 21 bases between. The CDR3 covers 16 residues. Germline V gives CDR1 LNHDA, CDR2 SQIVND (reference sequence). This chain's CDR3 is CASKAVGRGSAYEQYF. In DNA, the CDR3 is TGTGCCAGTAAAGCGGTAGGGCGGGGTTCAGCCTACGAGCAGTACTTC. The full variable domain, completed using reference TRBV19 and TRBJ2-7, is DGGITQSPKYLFRKEGQNVTLSCEQNLNHDAMYWYRQDPGQGLRLIYYSQIVNDFQKGDIAEGYSVSREKKESFPLTVTSAQKNPTAFYLCASKAVGRGSAYEQYFGPGTRLTVT.

The rearrangement joins TRBV7-8 to TRBJ2-7; the match to TRBD2 covers 10 bases. The ends lost 1 base at V and 2 bases at J; junction bases unmatched: 5. This CDR3 region has 16 residues. Germline lookup yields CDR1 SGHVS and CDR2 FQNEAQ. CDR3 nucleotide sequence: TGTGCCAGCAGCTTAGTGCTCACTAGCGGGGCCTACGAGCAGTACTTC. Protein product: CASSLVLTSGAYEQYF.

This clone was observed a single time. This chain joins TRBV6-5 and TRBJ2-3; D perhaps matches TRBD1 (5 bases). Trimming removed 0 bases from V and 6 bases from J, with 13 bases in between. Germline V gene data show CDR1 as MNHEY and CDR2 as SVGAGI. The CDR3 loop spans 15 amino acids. The CDR3 sequence: CASSYSGARSDTQYF. The CDR3 bases are TGTGCCAGCAGTTACTCTGGGGCTAGGTCGGATACGCAGTATTTT.

This rearrangement joins TRBV7-9 to TRBJ2-7, with D perhaps TRBD2 (7 bases). The CDR3 covers 16 residues. Between the trimmed V and J ends, which lost 5 bases and 7 bases, there was a span of 24 bases. Germline V gives CDR1 SEHNR, CDR2 FQNEAQ (reference sequence). The CDR3 protein is CASSPPGVRGVEEQYF. DNA of the CDR3: TGTGCCAGCAGCCCTCCAGGGGTCCGGGGGGTAGAGGAGCAGTACTTC. The complete variable domain, with remaining parts taken from reference TRBV7-9 and TRBJ2-7, reads DTGVSQNPRHKITKRGQNVTFRCDPISEHNRLYWYRQTLGQGPEFLTYFQNEAQLEKSRLLSDRFSAERPKGSFSTLEIQRTEQGDSAMYLCASSPPGVRGVEEQYFGPGTRLTVT.

This clone has more than one count but fewer than ten. The V and J genes are TRBV11-3 and TRBJ2-4, with TRBD2 matching over 8 bases. The CDR3 runs 13 residues. The germline V gene encodes CDR1 SGHNT and CDR2 YENEEA. After removal of 8 bases from V and 12 bases from J, the junction contained 12 bases not matched to a gene. CDR3 in amino acids: CASGHRAGGPQYF. In DNA, the CDR3 is TGTGCCAGCGGCCATCGGGCGGGGGGCCCTCAGTACTTC.

The count of this clone is one. The CDR3 region is CSASTGHAGGTGELFF. Here the CDR3 DNA reads TGCAGTGCTAGTACCGGGCACGCTGGAGGCACCGGGGAGCTGTTTTTT. V is TRBV20-1 and J is TRBJ2-2; tentatively, D is TRBD2 (5 bases). The V gene's germline CDR1 is DFQATT and CDR2 SNEGSKA (reference sequence). Trimming removed 3 bases from V and 4 bases from J, with 18 bases in between. CDR3 length: 16 residues.

A few counts support this clone. This sequence joins TRBV5-1 and TRBJ1-3; 7 bases are shared with TRBD1. This CDR3 is built from 15 residues. V dropped 4 bases and J dropped 2; count of bases not matched to a gene: 6. The germline CDR1 and CDR2 sequences are SGHRS and YFSETQ. The CDR3 here is CASSPGQYTGNTIYF. DNA of the CDR3: TGCGCCAGCAGCCCGGGACAGTATACTGGAAACACCATATATTTT. Full variable domain (outside the CDR3, taken from reference TRBV5-1 and TRBJ1-3): KAGVTQTPRYLIKTRGQQVTLSCSPISGHRSVSWYQQTPGQGLQFLFEYFSETQRNKGNFPGRFSGRQFSNSRSEMNVSTLELGDSALYLCASSPGQYTGNTIYFGEGSWLTVV.

The chain joins TRBV14 to TRBJ1-6, with TRBD1 as a possible D gene (5 bases). There are 15 residues in the CDR3. From germline, CDR1 is SGHDN and CDR2 FVKESK. The V end was cut by 4 bases, the J end by 3 bases, with 10 bases between. The CDR3 DNA sequence: TGTGCCAGCAGCCGGAACCAGGGCTATAATTCACCCCTCCACTTT. It is translated as CASSRNQGYNSPLHF.

The chain employs TRBV2 and TRBJ1-6, with D perhaps TRBD1 (5 bases). The CDR3 contains 12 residues. CDR1 and CDR2 from the germline V gene are SNHLY and FYNNEI. V was pared by 7 bases and J by 14 bases, with 15 bases between. The CDR3 nucleotides read TGTGCCAGCACCAGAGAGGGGACGGCCCTCCACTTT. Amino acid sequence: CASTREGTALHF.

This clone was found a few times. V gene TRBV19 combines with J gene TRBJ2-5, with 7 bases matching TRBD1. V dropped 3 bases and J dropped 2; count of bases not matched to a gene: 6. From germline, CDR1 is LNHDA and CDR2 SQIVND (reference sequence). This CDR3 contains 15 residues. The CDR3 here is CASSISTGIQETQYF. The CDR3 DNA is TGTGCCAGTAGTATCTCGACAGGGATACAAGAGACCCAGTACTTC.